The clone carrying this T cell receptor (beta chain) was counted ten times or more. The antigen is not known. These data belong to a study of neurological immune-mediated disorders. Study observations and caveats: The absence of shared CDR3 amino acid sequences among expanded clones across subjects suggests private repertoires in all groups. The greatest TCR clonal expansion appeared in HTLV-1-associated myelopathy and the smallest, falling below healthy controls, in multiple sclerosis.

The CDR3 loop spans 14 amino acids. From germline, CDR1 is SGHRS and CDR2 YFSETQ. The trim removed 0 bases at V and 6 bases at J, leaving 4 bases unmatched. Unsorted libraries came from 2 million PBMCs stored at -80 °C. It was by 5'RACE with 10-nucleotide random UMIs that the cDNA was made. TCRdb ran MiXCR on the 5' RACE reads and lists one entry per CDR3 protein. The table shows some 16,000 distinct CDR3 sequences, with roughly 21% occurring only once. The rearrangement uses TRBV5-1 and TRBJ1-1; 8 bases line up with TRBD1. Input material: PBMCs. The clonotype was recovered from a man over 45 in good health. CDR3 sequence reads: CASSLGDRIAEAFF. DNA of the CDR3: TGCGCCAGCAGCTTGGGGGACAGGATCGCTGAAGCTTTCTTT.